This paragraph covers one T cell receptor (beta chain) sequence. Its antigen remains unknown. There are 17 residues in the CDR3. Germline V gene data show CDR1 as SGHRS and CDR2 as YFSETQ. Unmatched junction bases numbered 9, after V lost 3 bases and J lost 4 bases. The data are from a study of Ad26.COV2.S vaccination and SARS-CoV-2 variants. Findings and caveats of the study: From the TCR breadth and depth analyses, total T cell responses may have been underestimated. Placebo and vaccine recipients had non-spike TCR breadth that was similar. Vaccine recipients had higher spike-specific TCR breadth than placebo recipients.

Treatment defined: some 20 received Ad26.COV2.S at low or high dose, single or two shots; several received placebo; per-sample allocation not given. On day 63 after the first injection, vaccine and placebo recipients gave samples. The administered vaccine (an Ad26 vector) expressed Wuhan-strain SARS-CoV-2 spike. TCRdb's table, derived via immunoSEQ multiplex PCR, lists solely in-frame clones and lacks some. The data contain about 350,000 clones, 88% of them singletons. The sample was peripheral blood, taken in a trial of Ad26.COV2.S vaccine versus placebo. The clonotype comes from a person between 18 and 65 years old who received the Ad26.COV2.S COVID-19 vaccine or a placebo. V and J are TRBV5-1 and TRBJ2-6; TRBD1 aligns across 8 bases. The CDR3 nucleotides are TGCGCCAGCAGCTCAGGACAGGGTGGGAGGGGGGCCAACGTCCTGACTTTC. It encodes CASSSGQGGRGANVLTF.